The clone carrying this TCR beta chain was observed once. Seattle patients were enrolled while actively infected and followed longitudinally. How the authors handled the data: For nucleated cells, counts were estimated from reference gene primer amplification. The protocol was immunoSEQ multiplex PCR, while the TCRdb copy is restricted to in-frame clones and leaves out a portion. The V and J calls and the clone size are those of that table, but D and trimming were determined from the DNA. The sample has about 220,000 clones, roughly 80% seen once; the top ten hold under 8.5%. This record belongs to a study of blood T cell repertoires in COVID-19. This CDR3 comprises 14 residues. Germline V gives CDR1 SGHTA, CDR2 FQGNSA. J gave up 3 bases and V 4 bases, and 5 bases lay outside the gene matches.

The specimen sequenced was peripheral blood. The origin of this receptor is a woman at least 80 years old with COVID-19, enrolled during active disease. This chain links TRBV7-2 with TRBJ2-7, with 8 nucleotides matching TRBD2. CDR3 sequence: CASSSRTSSYEQYF. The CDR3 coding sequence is TGTGCCAGCAGCTCTAGGACTAGCAGCTACGAGCAGTACTTC.